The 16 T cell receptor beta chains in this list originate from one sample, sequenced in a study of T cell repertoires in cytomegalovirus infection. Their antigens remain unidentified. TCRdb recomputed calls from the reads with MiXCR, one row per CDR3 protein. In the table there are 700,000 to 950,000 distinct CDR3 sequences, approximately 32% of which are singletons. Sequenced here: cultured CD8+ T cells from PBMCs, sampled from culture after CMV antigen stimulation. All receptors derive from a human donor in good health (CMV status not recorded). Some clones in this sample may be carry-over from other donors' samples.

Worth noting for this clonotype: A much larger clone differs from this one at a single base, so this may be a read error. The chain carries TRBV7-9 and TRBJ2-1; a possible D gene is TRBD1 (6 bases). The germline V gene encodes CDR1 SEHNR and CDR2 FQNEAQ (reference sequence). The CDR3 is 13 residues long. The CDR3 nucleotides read TGTGCCAGCAGCTTAGGGACAGTGAATGAGCAGTTGTTC. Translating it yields CASSLGTVNEQLF.

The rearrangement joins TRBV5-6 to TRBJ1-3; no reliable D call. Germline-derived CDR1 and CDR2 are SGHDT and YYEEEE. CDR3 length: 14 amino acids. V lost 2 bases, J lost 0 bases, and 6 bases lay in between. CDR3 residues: CASSFQSSGNTIYF. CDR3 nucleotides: TGTGCCAGCAGCTTTCAGTCCTCTGGAAACACCATATATTTT.

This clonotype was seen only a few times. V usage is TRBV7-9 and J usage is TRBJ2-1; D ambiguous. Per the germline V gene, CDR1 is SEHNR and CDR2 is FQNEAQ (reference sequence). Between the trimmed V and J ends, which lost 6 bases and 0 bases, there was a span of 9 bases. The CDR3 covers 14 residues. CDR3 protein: CASSSLVSYNEQFF. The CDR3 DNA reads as TGTGCCAGCAGTTCCTTGGTCTCCTACAATGAGCAGTTCTTC.

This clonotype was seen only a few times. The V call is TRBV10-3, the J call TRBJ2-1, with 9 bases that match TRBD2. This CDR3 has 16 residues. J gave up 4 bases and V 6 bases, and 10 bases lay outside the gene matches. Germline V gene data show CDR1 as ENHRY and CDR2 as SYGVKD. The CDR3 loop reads CAIRPRERGVYNEQFF. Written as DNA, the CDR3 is TGTGCCATCAGGCCTCGGGAGCGGGGGGTATACAATGAGCAGTTCTTC.

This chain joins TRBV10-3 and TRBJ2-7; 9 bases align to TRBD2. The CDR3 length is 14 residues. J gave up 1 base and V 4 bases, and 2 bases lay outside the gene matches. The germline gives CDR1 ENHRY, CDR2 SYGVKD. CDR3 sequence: CAISVSGGSYEQYF. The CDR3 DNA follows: TGTGCCATCAGTGTTAGCGGGGGTTCCTACGAGCAGTACTTC.

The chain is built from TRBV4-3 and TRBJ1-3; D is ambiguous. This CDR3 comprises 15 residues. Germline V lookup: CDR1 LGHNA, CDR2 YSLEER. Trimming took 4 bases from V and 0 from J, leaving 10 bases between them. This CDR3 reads CASSPDATSGNTIYF. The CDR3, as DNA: TGCGCCAGCAGCCCGGACGCAACCTCTGGAAACACCATATATTTT.

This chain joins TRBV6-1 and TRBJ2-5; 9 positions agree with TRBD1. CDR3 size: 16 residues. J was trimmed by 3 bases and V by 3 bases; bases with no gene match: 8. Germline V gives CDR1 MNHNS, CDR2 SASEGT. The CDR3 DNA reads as TGTGCCAGCAGTGATTTCGGGACAGGGAGGGAAGAGACCCAGTACTTC. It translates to CASSDFGTGREETQYF.

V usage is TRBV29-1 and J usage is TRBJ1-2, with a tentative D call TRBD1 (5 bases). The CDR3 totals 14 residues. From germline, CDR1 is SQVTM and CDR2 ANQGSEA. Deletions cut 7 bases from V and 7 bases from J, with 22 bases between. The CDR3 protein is CSASGTSRPGGYTF. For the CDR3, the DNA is TGCAGCGCCTCCGGGACCTCTCGACCGGGTGGCTACACCTTC.

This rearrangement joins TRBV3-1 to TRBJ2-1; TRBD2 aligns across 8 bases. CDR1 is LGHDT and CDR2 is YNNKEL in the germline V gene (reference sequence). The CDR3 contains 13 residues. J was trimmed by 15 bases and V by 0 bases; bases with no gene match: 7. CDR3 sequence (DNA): TGTGCCAGCAGCCAAGATCGGGGGGGCGCTCGGTTCTTC. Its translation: CASSQDRGGARFF.

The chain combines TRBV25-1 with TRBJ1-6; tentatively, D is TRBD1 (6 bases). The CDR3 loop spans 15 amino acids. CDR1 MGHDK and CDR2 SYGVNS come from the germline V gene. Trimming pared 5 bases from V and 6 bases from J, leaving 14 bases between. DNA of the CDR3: TGTGCCAGCAGTACTCGACAGGAGCTTAATTCACCCCTCCACTTT. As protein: CASSTRQELNSPLHF.

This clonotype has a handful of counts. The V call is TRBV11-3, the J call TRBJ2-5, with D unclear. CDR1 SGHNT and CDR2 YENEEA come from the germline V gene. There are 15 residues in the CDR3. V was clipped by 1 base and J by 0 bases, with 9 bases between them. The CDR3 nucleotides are TGTGCCAGCAGCTTAGGGGTTTTCGACCAAGAGACCCAGTACTTC. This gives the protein CASSLGVFDQETQYF.

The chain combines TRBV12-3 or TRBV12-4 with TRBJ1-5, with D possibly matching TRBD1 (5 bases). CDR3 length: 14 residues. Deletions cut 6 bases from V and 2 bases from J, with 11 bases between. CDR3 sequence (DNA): TGTGCCAGCAGGGTGGGGGAAGGCAATCAGCCCCAGCATTTT. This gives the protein CASRVGEGNQPQHF.

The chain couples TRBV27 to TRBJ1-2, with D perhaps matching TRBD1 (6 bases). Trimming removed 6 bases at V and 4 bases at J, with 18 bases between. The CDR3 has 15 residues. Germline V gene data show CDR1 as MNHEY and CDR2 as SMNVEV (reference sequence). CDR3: CASSTRGGGGYGYTF. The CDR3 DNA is TGTGCCAGCAGCACGAGGGGGGGCGGGGGCTATGGCTACACCTTC.

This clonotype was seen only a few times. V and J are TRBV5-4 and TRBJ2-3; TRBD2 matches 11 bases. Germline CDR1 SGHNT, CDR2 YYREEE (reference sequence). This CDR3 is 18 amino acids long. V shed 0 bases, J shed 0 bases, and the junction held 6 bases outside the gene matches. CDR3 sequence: CASSLDVTSGASTDTQYF. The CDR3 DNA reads TGTGCCAGCAGCTTGGATGTGACTAGCGGGGCAAGCACAGATACGCAGTATTTT. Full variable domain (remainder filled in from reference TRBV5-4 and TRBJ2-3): ETGVTQSPTHLIKTRGQQVTLRCSSQSGHNTVSWYQQALGQGPQFIFQYYREEENGRGNFPPRFSGLQFPNYSSELNVNALELDDSALYLCASSLDVTSGASTDTQYFGPGTRLTVL.

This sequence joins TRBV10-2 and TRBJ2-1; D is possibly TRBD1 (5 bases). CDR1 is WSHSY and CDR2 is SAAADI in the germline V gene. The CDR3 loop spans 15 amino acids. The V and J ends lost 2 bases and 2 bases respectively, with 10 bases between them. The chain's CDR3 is CASSEAVQAYNEQFF. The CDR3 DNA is TGCGCCAGCAGTGAGGCTGTACAGGCCTACAATGAGCAGTTCTTC.

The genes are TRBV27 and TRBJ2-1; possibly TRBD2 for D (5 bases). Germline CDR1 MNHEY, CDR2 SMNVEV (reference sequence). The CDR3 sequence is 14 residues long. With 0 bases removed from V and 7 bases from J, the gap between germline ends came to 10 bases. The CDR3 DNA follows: TGTGCCAGCAGTTTATCGCCCAGGAGGAATGAGCAGTTCTTC. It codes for CASSLSPRRNEQFF.